A selection of T cell receptor beta chains follows, all from one sample in a study of T cells in Graves' hyperthyroidism and ophthalmopathy. TCRdb recomputed calls from the multiplex PCR reads with MiXCR, one row per CDR3 protein. The data contain 600,000 to 800,000 distinct CDR3 sequences, 30% to 40% of them singletons. Specimen: blood. These receptors were collected from a middle-aged woman with Graves' hyperthyroidism. The CDR3 runs from the conserved cysteine through the conserved F or W. D genes are given only for firm matches. The size field is filled for only some rows; it gives once, few, many or a size class.

J	size	D	V	DNA	CDR3
TRBJ1-1	few	.	TRBV19	TGTGCCATCCAAGACCCCCTGAGTGGGACTGAAGCTTTCTTT	CAIQDPLSGTEAFF
TRBJ2-7	few	TRBD2	TRBV6-5	TGTGCCAGCAGTTACGAGACTAGCGGTTCCTACGAGCAGTACTTC	CASSYETSGSYEQYF
TRBJ2-5	.	.	TRBV6-2/TRBV6-3	TGTGCCGCCAGCTCTTGGGTCCAAGAGACCCAGTACTTC	CAASSWVQETQYF
TRBJ1-1	.	.	TRBV9	TGTGCCAGCAGCCCCCTCTTTCTAGGGGACACTGAAGCTTTCTTT	CASSPLFLGDTEAFF
TRBJ1-5	.	.	TRBV6-5	TGTGCCAGCAGATGGCTGTACAATCAGCCCCAGCATTTT	CASRWLYNQPQHF
TRBJ1-3	.	.	TRBV10-3	TGTGCCATCAGTGAGGCTGGAAACACCATATATTTT	CAISEAGNTIYF
TRBJ1-5	many	TRBD1	TRBV10-3	TGTGCCACTACGGGACAGGGCCAAAATCAGCCCCAGCATTTT	CATTGQGQNQPQHF
TRBJ1-3	many	.	TRBV19	TGTGCCAGTAGTCACAGAAACACCATATATTTT	CASSHRNTIYF
TRBJ1-1	.	.	TRBV7-9	TGTGCCAGCAGCCAAAGTTGGGGGAGGAACACTGAAGCTTCCTTT	CASSQSWGRNTEASF
TRBJ2-7	.	TRBD1	TRBV29-1	TGCAGCGTTAAACCGGGACAGGGAGCGTCCGAGCAGTACTTC	CSVKPGQGASEQYF
TRBJ1-5	many	TRBD1	TRBV12-3/TRBV12-4	TGTGCCAGCAGCCTAGGGGGCGCGAGTCAGCCCCAGCATTTT	CASSLGGASQPQHF
TRBJ2-7	many	TRBD2	TRBV2	TGTGCCAGCAAGACTAGCGGGGGCTCCTACGAGCAGTACTTC	CASKTSGGSYEQYF
TRBJ1-1	.	.	TRBV9	TGTGCCGGCAGCGTAGGTCGCGGTGAAGCTTTCTTT	CAGSVGRGEAFF
TRBJ2-7	.	TRBD2	TRBV27	TGTGCCAGCAGTGTTACTAGCGGGTCCTCCTACGAGCAGTACTTC	CASSVTSGSSYEQYF
TRBJ2-7	many	TRBD2	TRBV10-3	TGTGCCATCAGTGCCGGGGGGGTCGAGCAGTACTTC	CAISAGGVEQYF
TRBJ1-4	few	TRBD1	TRBV7-9	TGTGCCAGCAGAACCTCAGGGGGCGAACCTGAAAAACTGTTTTTT	CASRTSGGEPEKLFF
TRBJ1-2	.	.	TRBV11-2	TGTGCCAGCAGCTTAAGAGGGGGGGTCGATGGCTACACCTTC	CASSLRGGVDGYTF
TRBJ2-7	few	TRBD2	TRBV10-3	TGTGCCAGCACCCAAACTAGCGGGGGGAGTAACTCCTACGAGCAGTACTTC	CASTQTSGGSNSYEQYF
TRBJ2-5	.	.	TRBV2	TGTGCCAGCAGTGAGACCGGGACCCAGTACTTC	CASSETGTQYF
TRBJ1-3	few	.	TRBV19	TGTGCCAGTGAGAACGGACGGGCTGGAAACACCATATATTTT	CASENGRAGNTIYF
TRBJ2-7	.	.	TRBV30	TGTGCCTGGAGCCTAACAGGGGAGCAGTACTTC	CAWSLTGEQYF
TRBJ1-2	.	.	TRBV19	TGTGCCAGTAGTCCCGATGCTCGGGTCTATGGCTACACCTTC	CASSPDARVYGYTF
TRBJ2-5	.	.	TRBV7-7	TGTGCTAGCAGCCAGGGGACCCAGTACTTC	CASSQGTQYF
TRBJ2-5	many	.	TRBV29-1	TGCAGCGACCCGAGTGGCGGGGTGGAGGACGGAGAGACCCAGTACTTC	CSDPSGGVEDGETQYF
TRBJ1-1	.	.	TRBV19	TGTGCCAGTAGTATCCTGACGGGCACTGAAGCTTTCTTT	CASSILTGTEAFF
TRBJ1-4	many	.	TRBV19	TGTGCCAGTACCCAAGGGGACAAACTGTTTTTT	CASTQGDKLFF
TRBJ1-2	.	.	TRBV5-1	TGCGCCAGCAGACAGATTGGCACCGGGACAAGTTATGGCTACACCTTC	CASRQIGTGTSYGYTF
TRBJ1-1	.	.	TRBV12-3/TRBV12-4	TGTGCCAGCAGTTTAAGAGAAAAGAACACTGAAGCTTTCTTT	CASSLREKNTEAFF
TRBJ2-6	.	TRBD1	TRBV5-1	TGCGCCAGCAGCCCTCTAGGACAGGGGAGCCCTGGGGCCAACGTCCTGACTTTC	CASSPLGQGSPGANVLTF
TRBJ2-1	.	.	TRBV7-2	TGTGCCAGCAGCTTGGCAGGCAGGGCCTACAATGAGCAGTTCTTC	CASSLAGRAYNEQFF
TRBJ2-2	.	.	TRBV19	TGTGCCAGTGGTCCTGACGGGGAGCTGTTTTTT	CASGPDGELFF
TRBJ1-1	few	.	TRBV28	TGTGCCAGCACAGGGTTAATCGCTTTCTTT	CASTGLIAFF
TRBJ1-2	.	.	TRBV11-1	TGTGCCAGCAGTTTACCGCCCGTTAACTATTGCTACACCTTC	CASSLPPVNYCYTF
TRBJ2-7	.	.	TRBV29-1	TGCAGCGTTGAATCCCCTGGAGACGGGGCCTACGAGCAGTACTTC	CSVESPGDGAYEQYF
TRBJ2-7	.	.	TRBV7-6	TGTGCCAGCAGCTTAGTCGGTCATCTGTCTGCAGGGCCTGAGGAGCAGCACTTC	CASSLVGHLSAGPEEQHF
TRBJ1-4	many	.	TRBV10-3	TGTGCCATCAGTGAGTCGGAGGGAAATCGTGAAAAACTGTTTTTT	CAISESEGNREKLFF
TRBJ2-7	.	TRBD1	TRBV4-3	TGCGCCAGCGGCCAAGATAAAGGACAGGGGGTGCCCTACGAGCAGTACTTC	CASGQDKGQGVPYEQYF
TRBJ2-7	.	TRBD1	TRBV10-3	TGTGCCACTCACCGGGACAGGAACTACGAGCAGTACTTC	CATHRDRNYEQYF
TRBJ2-4	.	.	TRBV7-2	TGTGCCAGCAGCTTACAACGGGATAGGATTCAGTACTTC	CASSLQRDRIQYF
TRBJ2-2	.	TRBD2	TRBV2	TGTGCCAGCAGCCTCCCTAGCGGGGCTCGCACCGGGGAGCTGTTTTTT	CASSLPSGARTGELFF
TRBJ1-1	few	.	TRBV20-1	TGCAGTGCTAGCGACAGCGAAGCTTTCTTT	CSASDSEAFF
TRBJ2-1	once	TRBD1	TRBV11-2	TGTGCCAGCAGCTTAGTCAGGGGGCGAATCCTCAATGAGCAGTTCTTC	CASSLVRGRILNEQFF
TRBJ2-5	few	.	TRBV19	TGTGCCAGTAGTCCGGCCAGTGGGACTTCTTTCCAAGAGACCCAGTACTTC	CASSPASGTSFQETQYF
TRBJ1-1	.	.	TRBV19	TGTGCCAGTAGTATCAGTCCCCCGGGGACTGAAGCTTTCTTT	CASSISPPGTEAFF
TRBJ1-6	few	.	TRBV6-5	TGTGCCAGCAGTTACTTCGGCGGCAGCTCCTATAATTCACCCCTCCACTTT	CASSYFGGSSYNSPLHF